This TCR beta chain was identified during a study of human T cells and chemical hapten exposure. The germline V and J ends were trimmed by 1 base and 8 bases, with 11 bases remaining between them. The CDR3 totals 13 residues. Per the germline V gene, CDR1 is SGHVS and CDR2 is FQNEAQ. TCRdb fed the RACE reads into MiXCR, producing one record per CDR3 protein. This table has 350,000 to 450,000 distinct CDR3 sequences, approximately 5.1% appearing once. Time point meaning: pre-sensitization, week 0. Specified treatment: therapeutic diphenylcyclopropenone sensitization with weekly scalp DPC. This clonotype was detected ten times or more.

This TCR came from a woman between 50 and 59 years old with alopecia areata. Some clones in this sample may be carry-over from other donors' samples. V usage is TRBV7-8 and J usage is TRBJ1-1; D gene ambiguous. This specimen consisted of whole blood, obtained in connection with sensitization to the hapten diphenylcyclopropenone (DPC). CDR3: CASSLERLAEAFF. For the CDR3, the DNA is TGTGCCAGCAGCTTAGAACGGCTGGCAGAAGCTTTCTTT.